These 32 T cell receptor beta chains were sequenced from one sample in a study of T cells in Graves' hyperthyroidism and ophthalmopathy. What was amplified from RNA transcripts were TCR beta CDR3 regions. TCR CDR3 regions were first amplified by RT-PCR with HTBI primers. TCRdb reprocessed the multiplex PCR reads via MiXCR and lists one record per CDR3 protein. The data show 500,000 to 600,000 distinct CDR3 sequences, 16% seen once. The sequenced sample consisted of blood. The source is a woman aged 18-30 years with Graves' hyperthyroidism.

The CDR3: CASSQARTTGELFF. The DNA for the CDR3 is TGTGCCAGCAGCCAGGCCCGTACCACCGGGGAGCTGTTTTTT. J is TRBJ2-2 and V is TRBV3-1; D is unclear. The V end lost 3 bases, the J end lost 4 bases, and 9 bases lay between the germline ends. CDR1 and CDR2 (germline): LGHDT, YNNKEL (reference sequence). The CDR3 length is 14 residues.

The table lists this clonotype with a few counts. This chain uses TRBV14 with TRBJ1-3; 7 bases are a match to TRBD1. The CDR3 totals 15 residues. J gave up 1 base and V 4 bases, and 4 bases lay outside the gene matches. From germline, CDR1 is SGHDN and CDR2 FVKESK. The CDR3 loop reads CASSLGQPSGNTIYF. CDR3 coding DNA: TGTGCCAGCAGCCTGGGACAGCCTTCTGGAAACACCATATATTTT.

This clonotype has more than one count but fewer than ten. The V and J genes are TRBV6-5 and TRBJ1-3, with 10 bases lining up with TRBD1. Unmatched junction bases numbered 8, after V lost 4 bases and J lost 8 bases. CDR3 size: 15 residues. The germline V gene encodes CDR1 MNHEY and CDR2 SVGAGI. The DNA for the CDR3 is TGTGCCAGCAGTTCCCCGGGACAGGGGACGGACACCATATATTTT. Translating it yields CASSSPGQGTDTIYF.

In the case of this clonotype: A read error is likely, as this CDR3 ends without the conserved phenylalanine or tryptophan. The chain employs TRBV5-1 and TRBJ1-5; tentatively, D is TRBD1 (6 bases). The CDR3 totals 15 residues. Germline CDR1 and CDR2: SGHRS and YFSETQ. The CDR3 sequence is CASSLKGDSNQPQHL. CDR3 nucleotide sequence: TGTGCCAGCAGCCTTAAGGGGGATTCCAATCAGCCCCAGCATCTT.

There are many counts of this clonotype. The genes are TRBV12-3 or TRBV12-4 and TRBJ1-5, with TRBD1 as a possible D gene (5 bases). V gave up 5 bases and J gave up 0 bases, with 11 bases separating them. The CDR3 has 15 amino acids. This chain's CDR3 is CASSPRGGSNQPQHF. The CDR3 bases are TGTGCCAGCAGTCCGCGGGGGGGTAGCAATCAGCCCCAGCATTTT.

This clonotype was counted ten times or more. The chain combines TRBV2 with TRBJ2-7; 10 bases are a match to TRBD2. Germline lookup yields CDR1 SNHLY and CDR2 FYNNEI. The CDR3 sequence is 15 residues long. The V segment lost 8 bases and the J segment 7 bases; nucleotides outside the gene matches: 14. CDR3 in amino acids: CASWELAGSAGEQYF. The CDR3 nucleotides read TGTGCCAGCTGGGAACTAGCGGGGTCAGCGGGGGAGCAGTACTTC. The full variable domain, its missing parts supplied by reference TRBV2 and TRBJ2-7, is EPEVTQTPSHQVTQMGQEVILRCVPISNHLYFYWYRQILGQKVEFLVSFYNNEISEKSEIFDDQFSVERPDGSNFTLKIRSTKLEDSAMYFCASWELAGSAGEQYFGPGTRLTVT.

This clonotype has ten or more counts. This chain joins TRBV3-1 and TRBJ2-5, with 9 bases fitting TRBD2. Germline values: CDR1 LGHDT, CDR2 YNNKEL (reference sequence). The CDR3 consists of 16 residues. Trimming cost V 1 base and J 3 bases; bases outside gene matches: 6. The CDR3 nucleotides are TGTGCCAGCAGCCAAGGTGTCCTAGCGGGGAAAGAGACCCAGTACTTC. It yields the protein CASSQGVLAGKETQYF.

This clonotype was seen at least ten times. The V and J genes are TRBV12-3 or TRBV12-4 and TRBJ1-2, with TRBD1 matching 8 bases. Trimming took 6 bases from V and 4 from J; bases not matched to a gene: 7. The CDR3 is 14 amino acids. Here the CDR3 DNA reads TGTGCCAGCAGCCCACAGGGGGAGGGCTATGGCTACACCTTC. Translated, it gives CASSPQGEGYGYTF.

This clonotype was observed a single time. The J gene is TRBJ2-6, the V gene TRBV7-3, with D perhaps assigned TRBD1 or TRBD2 (6 bases each). The CDR3 has 16 residues. Trimming left V 1 base short and J 4 bases short, with 11 bases between. CDR1 is SGHTA, CDR2 FQGTGA, per germline. In nucleotides, the CDR3 is TGTGCCAGCAGCTTAATTTCGGGGGCCGGGGCCAACGTCCTGACTTTC. This encodes CASSLISGAGANVLTF.

The chain joins TRBV10-1 to TRBJ1-3; D unresolved. The CDR3 loop spans 15 amino acids. Germline CDR1 is WNHNN and CDR2 is SYGVQD (reference sequence). V was trimmed by 4 bases and J by 3 bases, leaving 13 bases between them. Here the CDR3 reads CASSVALGGGNTIYF. The CDR3 region has the DNA TGCGCCAGCAGTGTTGCACTCGGTGGTGGAAACACCATATATTTT.

This clonotype showed up many times. The V and J genes are TRBV18 and TRBJ2-1; D is perhaps TRBD1 or TRBD2 (5 bases each). From germline, CDR1 is KGHSH and CDR2 LQKENI. This CDR3 has 15 amino acids. Between the trimmed V and J ends, which lost 2 bases and 2 bases, there was a span of 10 bases. Written as DNA, the CDR3 is TGTGCCAGCTCACCAGGGGGAAACACCTACAATGAGCAGTTCTTC. Translating it yields CASSPGGNTYNEQFF.

V usage is TRBV27 and J usage is TRBJ2-1; D possibly uses TRBD1 or TRBD2 (7 bases each). The CDR3 consists of 15 residues. The germline V gene encodes CDR1 MNHEY and CDR2 SMNVEV (reference sequence). Deletions cut 5 bases from V and 2 bases from J, with 13 bases between. The DNA of the CDR3 is TGTGCCAGCAGTGGGAGGGGGCTCGCCTACAATGAGCAGTTCTTC. It encodes CASSGRGLAYNEQFF.

Of note for this clonotype: The junction departs from germline at one end; a sequencing error may be responsible. The chain combines TRBV20-1 with TRBJ2-1; 9 nucleotides agree with TRBD2. The CDR3 is 15 amino acids. Germline CDR1 DFQATT, CDR2 SNEGSKA (reference sequence). Here the CDR3 DNA reads TGCAGTGCTAGACCCCTAGCGGGAACCTACAATGAGCGGTTCTTC. Translated: CSARPLAGTYNERFF.

The chain combines TRBV11-2 with TRBJ2-7; TRBD1 agrees at 9 bases. The junction had 7 bases not matched to a gene; V was cut back by 5 bases and J by 2 bases. This CDR3 region has 15 residues. The germline gives CDR1 SGHAT, CDR2 FQNNGV. The CDR3 DNA reads as TGTGCCAGCAGCACCGGGACAGGGAGGACCTACGAGCAGTACTTC. Amino acids: CASSTGTGRTYEQYF.

This clonotype was detected ten times or more. The chain carries TRBV11-2 and TRBJ2-5; either TRBD1 or TRBD2 may fit D (6 bases each). V lost 5 bases and J 5 bases, leaving 15 bases between the germline ends. CDR1 and CDR2 (germline): SGHAT, FQNNGV. CDR3 size: 14 residues. The CDR3 sequence: CASSGGGGRETQYF. CDR3 in DNA: TGTGCCAGCAGCGGAGGAGGGGGGCGGGAGACCCAGTACTTC.

V gene TRBV7-9 combines with J gene TRBJ2-5, with D possibly matching TRBD1 (6 bases). Germline V lookup: CDR1 SEHNR, CDR2 FQNEAQ (reference sequence). Trimming took off 2 bases at V and 5 bases at J, with 9 bases between the two ends. The CDR3 spans 13 residues. The CDR3, as DNA: TGTGCCAGCAGCTTAAACAGGGAGGAGACCCAGTACTTC. Translated: CASSLNREETQYF.

The rearrangement links TRBV7-9 to TRBJ2-1; unclear D gene. The V gene's germline CDR1 is SEHNR and CDR2 FQNEAQ (reference sequence). The ends were cut back, 5 bases at V and 5 bases at J, with 19 bases in the middle. The CDR3 is made up of 16 amino acids. The CDR3: CASSIRWLVSNNEQFF. In DNA form, the CDR3 reads TGTGCCAGCAGCATCCGGTGGCTAGTATCCAACAATGAGCAGTTCTTC.

V gene TRBV25-1 combines with J gene TRBJ1-5; D unresolved. Germline values: CDR1 MGHDK, CDR2 SYGVNS. The CDR3 has 14 amino acids. V was pared by 2 bases and J by 1 base, with 6 bases between. Written as DNA, the CDR3 is TGTGCCAGCAGTGAAGTGGGAAGCAATCAGCCCCAGCATTTT. Its protein is CASSEVGSNQPQHF.

This clonotype was counted ten times or more. This chain connects TRBV12-3 or TRBV12-4 to TRBJ2-5; 9 nucleotides agree with TRBD1. J gave up 3 bases and V 5 bases, and 7 bases lay outside the gene matches. This CDR3 contains 15 residues. The CDR3 region is CASSPGQGLKETQYF. DNA for the CDR3: TGTGCCAGCAGTCCGGGACAGGGATTGAAAGAGACCCAGTACTTC.

The chain joins TRBV29-1 to TRBJ1-2; TRBD1 agrees at 7 bases. Trimming removed 6 bases from V and 0 bases from J; junction bases left unmatched: 7. Looked up from germline, CDR1 is SQVTM and CDR2 is ANQGSEA. This CDR3 is built from 14 residues. CDR3 coding DNA: TGCAGCGTGCCACGACAGGGACCTAACTATGGCTACACCTTC. Its translation is CSVPRQGPNYGYTF.

Of note for this clonotype: A read error may be the cause here, since a much bigger clone is one base away. The chain uses TRBV7-2 and TRBJ2-7; 8 nucleotides agree with TRBD2. The CDR3 runs to 15 residues. With 3 bases clipped from V and 9 bases from J, the junction kept 13 bases outside the gene matches. Germline V CDR1 and CDR2: SGHTA, FQGNSA. The CDR3 is CASSFTGTRYAGQYF. The DNA of the CDR3 is TGTGCCAGCAGCTTCACCGGGACTAGGTATGCCGGGCAGTACTTC.

This rearrangement joins TRBV25-1 to TRBJ2-3; D unresolved. CDR1 is MGHDK and CDR2 is SYGVNS in the germline V gene. V lost 4 bases, J lost 2 bases, and 13 bases lay in between. The length of the CDR3 is 15 residues. This chain's CDR3 is CASSATRFPTDTQYF. DNA of the CDR3: TGTGCCAGCAGTGCCACACGGTTCCCCACAGATACGCAGTATTTT.

The genes are TRBV24-1 and TRBJ2-6, with 9 bases matching TRBD1. This CDR3 region has 16 residues. CDR1 and CDR2 (germline): KGHDR, SFDVKD. V gave up 2 bases and J gave up 5 bases; unmatched junction bases: 3. The chain's CDR3 is CATSDSGQGWANVLTF. CDR3 nucleotide sequence: TGTGCCACCAGTGATTCGGGACAGGGCTGGGCCAACGTCCTGACTTTC.

This clonotype was picked up many times. The genes are TRBV20-1 and TRBJ2-5; D unclear. The germline CDR1 and CDR2 sequences are DFQATT and SNEGSKA (reference sequence). The CDR3 contains 13 residues. The ends were cut back, 1 base at V and 1 base at J, with 7 bases in the middle. In nucleotides, the CDR3 is TGCAGTGCTAGAGCGGCCCTCCAAGAGACCCAGTACTTC. It translates to CSARAALQETQYF.

This clonotype has only a few counts. The junction departs from the called germline gene at one end, perhaps through a read error. This chain joins TRBV20-1 and TRBJ2-7, with TRBD1 matching over 11 bases. CDR3 length: 15 residues. Germline V gene sequence: CDR1 DFQATT, CDR2 SNEGSKA (reference sequence). The CDR3 sequence is CSAGDRDRGMDEQYF. The CDR3, as DNA: TGCAGTGCTGGAGATCGGGACAGGGGGATGGACGAGCAGTACTTC.

This clonotype was picked up a small number of times. This chain uses TRBV20-1 with TRBJ2-3; D is uncertain. V lost 4 bases and J 6 bases, leaving 14 bases between the germline ends. Germline loops: CDR1 DFQATT, CDR2 SNEGSKA (reference sequence). This CDR3 is 13 amino acids long. CDR3: CSAMVALRDTQYF. In DNA, the CDR3 is TGCAGTGCTATGGTTGCGCTCCGGGATACGCAGTATTTT.

In regard to this clonotype: A much larger clone lies one base from this, so it may be a read error. This chain connects TRBV11-2 to TRBJ2-1; D possibly corresponds to TRBD2 (7 bases). The germline V gene has CDR1 SGHAT and CDR2 FQNNGV. The CDR3 length is 16 residues. CDR3 sequence reads: CASIARGGGSYNDQFF. In DNA form, the CDR3 reads TGTGCCAGCATCGCGAGGGGGGGAGGGTCGTACAATGACCAGTTCTTC.

The chain joins TRBV19 to TRBJ2-5, with a possible D match to TRBD2 (5 bases). Germline values: CDR1 LNHDA, CDR2 SQIVND (reference sequence). The CDR3 contains 15 residues. V shed 3 bases and J shed 2 bases, with 13 bases lying between them. CDR3 bases: TGTGCCAGTAGTATTGAGGGATGGGGTCAAGAGACCCAGTACTTC. Translation gives CASSIEGWGQETQYF.

This clonotype was observed a few times. The CDR3 region is CASSGYMDRGRRKGGSYEQYF. In DNA, the CDR3 is TGTGCCAGCAGTGGATATATGGACAGGGGGCGCAGGAAGGGCGGCTCCTACGAGCAGTACTTC. The rearrangement links TRBV6-1 to TRBJ2-7; 11 bases line up with TRBD1. CDR3 length equals 21 residues. CDR1 and CDR2 (germline): MNHNS, SASEGT. V shed 4 bases and J 0 bases; nucleotides not matched to a gene: 20.

This sequence joins TRBV29-1 and TRBJ2-2; D gene unclear. Deletions cut 6 bases from V and 6 bases from J, with 14 bases between. CDR3 length: 13 residues. Germline values: CDR1 SQVTM, CDR2 ANQGSEA. Written as DNA, the CDR3 is TGCAGCGTCGCCGTGGTGTCCGCCGGGGAGCTGTTTTTT. It encodes CSVAVVSAGELFF.

This clonotype appeared a few times. V is TRBV20-1 and J is TRBJ1-5; D gene ambiguous. Per germline, CDR1 DFQATT and CDR2 SNEGSKA (reference sequence). Trimming pared 4 bases from V and 0 bases from J, leaving 7 bases between. The CDR3 is 13 residues long. The CDR3 here is CSANSVSNQPQHF. The CDR3 coding sequence is TGCAGTGCTAACAGCGTTAGCAATCAGCCCCAGCATTTT.

The chain carries TRBV6-1 and TRBJ2-5; D may match TRBD1 or TRBD2 (5 bases each). The CDR3 consists of 16 residues. Germline CDR1 reads MNHNS; CDR2 reads SASEGT. V lost 7 bases and J 1 base, leaving 19 bases between the germline ends. In nucleotides, the CDR3 is TGTGCCAGCACCCTCCTCCCAGGGACGGTCCAAGAGACCCAGTACTTC. Its translation is CASTLLPGTVQETQYF.